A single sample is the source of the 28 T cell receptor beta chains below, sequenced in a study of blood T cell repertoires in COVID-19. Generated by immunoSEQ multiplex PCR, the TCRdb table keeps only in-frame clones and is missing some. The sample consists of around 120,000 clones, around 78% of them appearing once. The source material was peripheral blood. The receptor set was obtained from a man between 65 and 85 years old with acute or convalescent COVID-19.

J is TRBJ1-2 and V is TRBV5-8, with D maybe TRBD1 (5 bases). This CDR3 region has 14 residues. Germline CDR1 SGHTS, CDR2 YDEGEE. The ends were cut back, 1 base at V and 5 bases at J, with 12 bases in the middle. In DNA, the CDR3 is TGTGCCAGCAGCTTGTTAGTGGCAGGGTATGGCTACACCTTC. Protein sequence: CASSLLVAGYGYTF.

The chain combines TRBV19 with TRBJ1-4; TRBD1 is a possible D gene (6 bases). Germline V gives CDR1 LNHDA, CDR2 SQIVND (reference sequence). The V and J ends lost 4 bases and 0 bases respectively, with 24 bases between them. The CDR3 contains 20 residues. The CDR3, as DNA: TGTGCCAGTAGTAGTTACAGGGCCCCGCTCGGAGCTGCAACTAATGAAAAACTGTTTTTT. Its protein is CASSSYRAPLGAATNEKLFF.

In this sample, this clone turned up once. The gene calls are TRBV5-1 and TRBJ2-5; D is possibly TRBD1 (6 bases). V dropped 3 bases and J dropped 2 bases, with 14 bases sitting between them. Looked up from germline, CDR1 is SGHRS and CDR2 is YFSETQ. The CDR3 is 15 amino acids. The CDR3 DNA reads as TGCGCCAGCAGCTCTTTCCGGGACACACAAGAGACCCAGTACTTC. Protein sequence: CASSSFRDTQETQYF.

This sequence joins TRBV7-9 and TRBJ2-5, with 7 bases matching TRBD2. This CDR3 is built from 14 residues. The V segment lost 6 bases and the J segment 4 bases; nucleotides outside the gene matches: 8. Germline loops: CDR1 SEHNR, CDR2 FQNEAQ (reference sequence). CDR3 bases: TGTGCCAGCAGGAACGTGGGGGAGGGAGAGACCCAGTACTTC. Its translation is CASRNVGEGETQYF. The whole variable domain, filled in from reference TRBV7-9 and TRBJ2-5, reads DTGVSQNPRHKITKRGQNVTFRCDPISEHNRLYWYRQTLGQGPEFLTYFQNEAQLEKSRLLSDRFSAERPKGSFSTLEIQRTEQGDSAMYLCASRNVGEGETQYFGPGTRLLVL.

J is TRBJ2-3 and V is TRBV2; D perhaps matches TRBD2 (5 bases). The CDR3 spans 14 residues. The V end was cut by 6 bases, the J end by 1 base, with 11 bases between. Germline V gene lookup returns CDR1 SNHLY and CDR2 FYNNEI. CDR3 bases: TGTGCCAGCAGAACGACCGGGGGCACAGATACGCAGTATTTT. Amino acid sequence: CASRTTGGTDTQYF.

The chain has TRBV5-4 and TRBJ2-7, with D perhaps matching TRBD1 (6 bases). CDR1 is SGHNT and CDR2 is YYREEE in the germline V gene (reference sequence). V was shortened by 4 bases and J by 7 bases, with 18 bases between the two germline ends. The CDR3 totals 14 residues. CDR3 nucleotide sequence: TGTGCCAGCAGCGCCACAGGGAAAGTGGGAGAGCAGTACTTC. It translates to CASSATGKVGEQYF.

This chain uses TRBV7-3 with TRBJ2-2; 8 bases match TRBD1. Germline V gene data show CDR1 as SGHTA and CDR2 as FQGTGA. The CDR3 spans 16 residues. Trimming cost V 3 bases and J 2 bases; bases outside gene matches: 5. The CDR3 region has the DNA TGTGCCAGCAGCTTTCCGGGACAGGTTAACACCGGGGAGCTGTTTTTT. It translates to CASSFPGQVNTGELFF.

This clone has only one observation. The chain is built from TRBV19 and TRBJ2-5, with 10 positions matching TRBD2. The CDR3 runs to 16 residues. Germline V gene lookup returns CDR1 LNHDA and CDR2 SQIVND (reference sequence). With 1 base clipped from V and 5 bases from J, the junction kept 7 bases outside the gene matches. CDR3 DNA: TGTGCCAGTAGTATAGGGCTAGCGGGGGCGGGGGAGACCCAGTACTTC. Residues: CASSIGLAGAGETQYF. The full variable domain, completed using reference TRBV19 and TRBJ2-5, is DGGITQSPKYLFRKEGQNVTLSCEQNLNHDAMYWYRQDPGQGLRLIYYSQIVNDFQKGDIAEGYSVSREKKESFPLTVTSAQKNPTAFYLCASSIGLAGAGETQYFGPGTRLLVL.

CDR3 coding DNA: TGTGCCAGTAGTACATGGCCAGGGCAGCCCCAGCATTTT. Translating gives CASSTWPGQPQHF. The chain links TRBV19 to TRBJ1-5, with TRBD1 as a possible D gene (5 bases). With 4 bases removed from V and 7 bases from J, the gap between germline ends came to 11 bases. The length of the CDR3 is 13 residues. In germline, CDR1 is LNHDA, CDR2 SQIVND (reference sequence).

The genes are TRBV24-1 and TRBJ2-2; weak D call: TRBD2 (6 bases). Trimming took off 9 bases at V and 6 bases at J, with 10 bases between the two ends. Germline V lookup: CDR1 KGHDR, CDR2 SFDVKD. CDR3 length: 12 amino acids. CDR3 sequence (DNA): TGTGCCACCTCGCGGGGACCCGGGGAGCTGTTTTTT. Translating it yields CATSRGPGELFF.

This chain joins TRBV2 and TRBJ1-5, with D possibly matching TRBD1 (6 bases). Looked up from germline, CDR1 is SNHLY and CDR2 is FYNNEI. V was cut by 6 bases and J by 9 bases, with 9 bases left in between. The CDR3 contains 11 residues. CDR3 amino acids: CASRLRGPQHF. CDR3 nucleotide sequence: TGTGCCAGCAGACTCAGGGGGCCCCAGCATTTT.

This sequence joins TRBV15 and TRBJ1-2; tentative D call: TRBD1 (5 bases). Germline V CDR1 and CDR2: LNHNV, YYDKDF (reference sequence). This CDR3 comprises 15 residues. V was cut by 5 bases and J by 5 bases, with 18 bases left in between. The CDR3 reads CATSEWTPGYYGYTF. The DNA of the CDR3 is TGTGCCACCAGCGAATGGACCCCAGGGTATTATGGCTACACCTTC.

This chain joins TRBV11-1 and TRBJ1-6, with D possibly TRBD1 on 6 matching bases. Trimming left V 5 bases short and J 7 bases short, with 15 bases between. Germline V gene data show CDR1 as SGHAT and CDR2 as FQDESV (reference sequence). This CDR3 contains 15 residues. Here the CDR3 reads CASSLNRVGNSPLHF. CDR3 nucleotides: TGTGCCAGCAGCCTCAACAGGGTCGGCAATTCACCCCTCCACTTT.

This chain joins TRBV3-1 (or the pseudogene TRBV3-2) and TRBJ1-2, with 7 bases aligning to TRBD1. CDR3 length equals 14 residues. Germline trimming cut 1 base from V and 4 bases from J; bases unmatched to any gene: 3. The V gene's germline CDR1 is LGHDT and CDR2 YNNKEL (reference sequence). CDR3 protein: CASSQGTGFYGYTF. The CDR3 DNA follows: TGTGCCAGCAGCCAAGGGACAGGATTCTATGGCTACACCTTC.

The CDR3 reads CASSHPSGQGYEQYF. CDR3 in DNA: TGTGCCAGCAGCCATCCCTCGGGACAGGGGTACGAGCAGTACTTC. The V call is TRBV16, the J call TRBJ2-7, with 10 bases fitting TRBD1. The germline gives CDR1 KGHSY, CDR2 FQNENV. V trimming: 3 bases; J trimming: 4 bases; junction bases outside the gene matches: 6. This CDR3 contains 15 residues. The full variable domain, in which reference TRBV16 and TRBJ2-7 provide the parts outside the CDR3, is GEEVAQTPKHLVRGEGQKAKLYCAPIKGHSYVFWYQQVLKNEFKFLISFQNENVFDETGMPKERFSAKCLPNSPCSLEIQATKLEDSAVYFCASSHPSGQGYEQYFGPGTRLTVT.

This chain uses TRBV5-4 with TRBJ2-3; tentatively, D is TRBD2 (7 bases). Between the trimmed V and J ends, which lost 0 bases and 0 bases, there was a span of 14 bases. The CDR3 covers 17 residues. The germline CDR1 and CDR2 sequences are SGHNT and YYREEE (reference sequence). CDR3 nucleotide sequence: TGTGCCAGCAGCTTGGCCGTGGGGGGGGCGAGCACAGATACGCAGTATTTT. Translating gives CASSLAVGGASTDTQYF. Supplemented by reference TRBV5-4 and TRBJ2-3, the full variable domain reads ETGVTQSPTHLIKTRGQQVTLRCSSQSGHNTVSWYQQALGQGPQFIFQYYREEENGRGNFPPRFSGLQFPNYSSELNVNALELDDSALYLCASSLAVGGASTDTQYFGPGTRLTVL.

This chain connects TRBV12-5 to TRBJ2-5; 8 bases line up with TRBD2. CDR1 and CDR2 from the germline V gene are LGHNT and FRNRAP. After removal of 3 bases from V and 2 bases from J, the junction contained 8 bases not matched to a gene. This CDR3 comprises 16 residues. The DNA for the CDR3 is TGTGCTAGTGGTTTAGGTAGCGGGGACCCTCAAGAGACCCAGTACTTC. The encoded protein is CASGLGSGDPQETQYF.

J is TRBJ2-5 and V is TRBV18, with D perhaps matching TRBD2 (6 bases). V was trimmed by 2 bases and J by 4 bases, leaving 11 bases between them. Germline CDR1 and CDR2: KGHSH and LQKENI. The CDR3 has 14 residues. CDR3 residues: CASSPERAGETQYF. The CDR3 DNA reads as TGTGCCAGCTCACCAGAGCGGGCCGGAGAGACCCAGTACTTC.

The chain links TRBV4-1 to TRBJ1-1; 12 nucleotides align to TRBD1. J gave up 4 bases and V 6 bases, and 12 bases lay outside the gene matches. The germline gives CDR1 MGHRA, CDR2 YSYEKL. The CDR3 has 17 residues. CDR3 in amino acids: CASRSITWDRGRTEAFF. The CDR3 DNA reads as TGCGCCAGCAGATCCATAACCTGGGACAGGGGGCGCACTGAAGCTTTCTTT.

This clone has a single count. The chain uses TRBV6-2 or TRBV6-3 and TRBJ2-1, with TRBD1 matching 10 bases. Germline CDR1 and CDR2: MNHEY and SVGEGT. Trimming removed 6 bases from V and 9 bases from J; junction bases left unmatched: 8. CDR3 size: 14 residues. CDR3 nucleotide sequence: TGTGCCAGCAGCCGAGACAGGGGGCTGGGTGAGCAGTTCTTC. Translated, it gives CASSRDRGLGEQFF.

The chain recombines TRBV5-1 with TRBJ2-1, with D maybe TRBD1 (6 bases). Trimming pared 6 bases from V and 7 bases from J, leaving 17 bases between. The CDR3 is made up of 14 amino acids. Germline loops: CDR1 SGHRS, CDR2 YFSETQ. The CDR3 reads CASNRDPGRNEQFF. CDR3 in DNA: TGCGCCAGCAACAGGGATCCGGGTCGAAATGAGCAGTTCTTC.

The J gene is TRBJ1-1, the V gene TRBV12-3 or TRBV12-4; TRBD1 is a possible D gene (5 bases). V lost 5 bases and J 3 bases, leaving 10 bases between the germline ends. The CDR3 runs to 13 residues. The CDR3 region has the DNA TGTGCCAGCAGTCTGTCAGGGTACACTGAAGCTTTCTTT. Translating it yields CASSLSGYTEAFF.

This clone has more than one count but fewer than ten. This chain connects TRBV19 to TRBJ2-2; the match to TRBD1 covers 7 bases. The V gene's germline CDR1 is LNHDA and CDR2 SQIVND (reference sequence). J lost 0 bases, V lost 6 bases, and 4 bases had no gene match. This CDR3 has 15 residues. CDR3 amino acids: CASRGQQTNTGELFF. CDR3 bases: TGTGCCAGTAGGGGACAGCAAACGAACACCGGGGAGCTGTTTTTT.

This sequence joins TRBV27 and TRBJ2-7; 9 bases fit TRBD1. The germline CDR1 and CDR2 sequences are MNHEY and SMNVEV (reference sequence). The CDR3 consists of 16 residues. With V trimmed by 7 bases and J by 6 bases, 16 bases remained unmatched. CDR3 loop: CASTAGRTGAPREQYF. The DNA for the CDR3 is TGTGCCAGCACCGCGGGGAGGACAGGGGCCCCTCGCGAGCAGTACTTC.

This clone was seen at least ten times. As DNA, the CDR3 is TGCGCCAGCAGCTTGTCAACAGGGTATGCGGGTGAGCAGTACTTC. Amino acid sequence: CASSLSTGYAGEQYF. V and J are TRBV5-1 and TRBJ2-7; tentatively, D is TRBD1 (6 bases). Trimming took 1 base from V and 7 from J, leaving 18 bases between them. Germline V gene lookup returns CDR1 SGHRS and CDR2 YFSETQ. The CDR3 is made up of 15 amino acids.

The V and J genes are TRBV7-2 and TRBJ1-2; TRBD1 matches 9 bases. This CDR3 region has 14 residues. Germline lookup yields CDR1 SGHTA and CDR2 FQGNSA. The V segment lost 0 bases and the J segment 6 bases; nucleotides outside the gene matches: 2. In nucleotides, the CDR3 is TGTGCCAGCAGCTTAGCCGGGACAGGGAATGGCTACACCTTC. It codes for CASSLAGTGNGYTF. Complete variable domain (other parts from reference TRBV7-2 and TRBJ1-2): GAGVSQSPSNKVTEKGKDVELRCDPISGHTALYWYRQSLGQGLEFLIYFQGNSAPDKSGLPSDRFSAERTGGSVSTLTIQRTQQEDSAVYLCASSLAGTGNGYTFGSGTRLTVV.

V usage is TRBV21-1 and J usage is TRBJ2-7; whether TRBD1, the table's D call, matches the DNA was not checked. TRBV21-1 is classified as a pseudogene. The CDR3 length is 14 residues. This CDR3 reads CASSSFRGGGEQYF. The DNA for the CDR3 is TGTGCCAGCAGCAGCTTTAGAGGGGGTGGCGAGCAGTACTTC.

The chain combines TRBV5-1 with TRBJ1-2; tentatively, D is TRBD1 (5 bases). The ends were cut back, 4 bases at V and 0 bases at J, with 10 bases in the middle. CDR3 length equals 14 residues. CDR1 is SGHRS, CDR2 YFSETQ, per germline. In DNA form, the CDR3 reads TGCGCCAGCAGCCCAGACAGTTCTAACTATGGCTACACCTTC. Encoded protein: CASSPDSSNYGYTF.